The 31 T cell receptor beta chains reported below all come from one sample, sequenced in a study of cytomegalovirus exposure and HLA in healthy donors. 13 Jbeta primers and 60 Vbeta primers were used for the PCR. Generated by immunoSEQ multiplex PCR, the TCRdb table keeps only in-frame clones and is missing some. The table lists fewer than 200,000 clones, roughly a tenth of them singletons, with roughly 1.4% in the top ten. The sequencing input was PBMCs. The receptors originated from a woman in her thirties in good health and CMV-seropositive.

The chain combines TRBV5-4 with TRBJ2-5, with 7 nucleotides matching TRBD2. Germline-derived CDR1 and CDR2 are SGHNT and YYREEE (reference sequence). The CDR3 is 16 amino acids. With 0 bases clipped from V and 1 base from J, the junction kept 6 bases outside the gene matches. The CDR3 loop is CASSLGGGRLQETQYF. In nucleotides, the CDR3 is TGTGCCAGCAGCTTGGGGGGCGGGAGACTCCAAGAGACCCAGTACTTC. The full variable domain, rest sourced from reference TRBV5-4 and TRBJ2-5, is ETGVTQSPTHLIKTRGQQVTLRCSSQSGHNTVSWYQQALGQGPQFIFQYYREEENGRGNFPPRFSGLQFPNYSSELNVNALELDDSALYLCASSLGGGRLQETQYFGPGTRLLVL.

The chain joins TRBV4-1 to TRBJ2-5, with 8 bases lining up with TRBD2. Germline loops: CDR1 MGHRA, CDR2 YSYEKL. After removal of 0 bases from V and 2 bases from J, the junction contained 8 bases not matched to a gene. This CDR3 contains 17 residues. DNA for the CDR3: TGCGCCAGCAGCCAAGATCGGGGAGCGGGAGTTCAAGAGACCCAGTACTTC. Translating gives CASSQDRGAGVQETQYF.

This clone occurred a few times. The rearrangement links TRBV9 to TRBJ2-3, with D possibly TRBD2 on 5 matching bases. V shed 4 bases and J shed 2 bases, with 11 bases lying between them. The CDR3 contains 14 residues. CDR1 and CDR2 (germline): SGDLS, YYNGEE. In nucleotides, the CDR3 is TGTGCCAGCAGCCCAGGACTTAACACAGATACGCAGTATTTT. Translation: CASSPGLNTDTQYF. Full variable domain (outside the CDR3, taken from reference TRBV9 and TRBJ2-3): DSGVTQTPKHLITATGQRVTLRCSPRSGDLSVYWYQQSLDQGLQFLIQYYNGEERAKGNILERFSAQQFPDLHSELNLSSLELGDSALYFCASSPGLNTDTQYFGPGTRLTVL.

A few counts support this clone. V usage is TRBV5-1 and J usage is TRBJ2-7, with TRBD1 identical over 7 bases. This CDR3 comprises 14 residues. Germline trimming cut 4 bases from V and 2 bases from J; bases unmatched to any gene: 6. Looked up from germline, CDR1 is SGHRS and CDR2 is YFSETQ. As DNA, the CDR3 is TGCGCCAGCAGCCCTAGAGACAGGGCCTACGAGCAGTACTTC. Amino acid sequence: CASSPRDRAYEQYF.

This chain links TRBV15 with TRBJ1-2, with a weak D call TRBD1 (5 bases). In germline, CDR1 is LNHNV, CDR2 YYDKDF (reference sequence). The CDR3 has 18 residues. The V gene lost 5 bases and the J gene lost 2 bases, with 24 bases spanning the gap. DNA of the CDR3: TGTGCCACCAGCGGCCTCCCGGGACTTAGTAGTAAGAACTATGGCTACACCTTC. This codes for CATSGLPGLSSKNYGYTF.

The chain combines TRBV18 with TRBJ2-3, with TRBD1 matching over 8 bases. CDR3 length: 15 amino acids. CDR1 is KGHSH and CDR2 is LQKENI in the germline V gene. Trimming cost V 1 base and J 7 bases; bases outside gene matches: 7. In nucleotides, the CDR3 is TGTGCCAGCTCACCACGGACAGGGAACCTACATACGCAGTATTTT. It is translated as CASSPRTGNLHTQYF.

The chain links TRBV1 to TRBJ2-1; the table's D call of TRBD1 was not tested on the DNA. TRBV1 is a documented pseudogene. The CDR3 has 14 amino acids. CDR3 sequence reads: CTSSKTGFLNEQFF. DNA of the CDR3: TGCACCAGCAGCAAGACAGGGTTCCTCAATGAGCAGTTCTTC.

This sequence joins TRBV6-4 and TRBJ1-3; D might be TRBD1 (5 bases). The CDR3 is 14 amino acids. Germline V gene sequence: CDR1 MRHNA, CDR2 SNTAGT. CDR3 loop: CARGKGNSGNTIYF. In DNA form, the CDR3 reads TGTGCAAGAGGAAAGGGGAACTCTGGAAACACCATATATTTT.

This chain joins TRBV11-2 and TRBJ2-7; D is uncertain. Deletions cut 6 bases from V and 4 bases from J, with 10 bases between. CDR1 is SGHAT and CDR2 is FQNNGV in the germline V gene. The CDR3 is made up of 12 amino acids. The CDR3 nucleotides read TGTGCCAGCAGAACGAACGGGTACGAGCAGTACTTC. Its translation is CASRTNGYEQYF.

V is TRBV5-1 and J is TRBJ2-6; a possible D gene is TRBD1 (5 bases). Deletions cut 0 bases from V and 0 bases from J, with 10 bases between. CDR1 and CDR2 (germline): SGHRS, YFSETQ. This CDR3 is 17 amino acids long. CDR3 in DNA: TGCGCCAGCAGCTTGGAGAGACAGATCTCTGGGGCCAACGTCCTGACTTTC. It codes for CASSLERQISGANVLTF.

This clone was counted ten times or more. CDR3 region: CASSVGVSTDTQYF. The CDR3 DNA sequence: TGTGCCAGCAGCGTAGGTGTCTCCACAGATACGCAGTATTTT. This chain joins TRBV9 and TRBJ2-3; D is uncertain. The CDR3 has 14 residues. From germline, CDR1 is SGDLS and CDR2 YYNGEE. Trimming stripped 0 bases from V and 2 bases from J, with 7 bases between.

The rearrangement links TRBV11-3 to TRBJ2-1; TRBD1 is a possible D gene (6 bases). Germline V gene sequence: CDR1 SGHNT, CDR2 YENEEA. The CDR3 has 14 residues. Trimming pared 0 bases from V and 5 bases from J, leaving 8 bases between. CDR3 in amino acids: CASSLDGTNNEQFF. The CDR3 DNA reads TGTGCCAGCAGCTTAGACGGGACAAACAATGAGCAGTTCTTC.

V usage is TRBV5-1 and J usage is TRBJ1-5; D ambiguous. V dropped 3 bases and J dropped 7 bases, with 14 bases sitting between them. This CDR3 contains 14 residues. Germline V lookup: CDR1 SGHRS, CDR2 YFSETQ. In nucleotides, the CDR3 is TGCGCCAGCAGCTCATCCGGAGTCGGGCAGCCCCAGCATTTT. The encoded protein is CASSSSGVGQPQHF.

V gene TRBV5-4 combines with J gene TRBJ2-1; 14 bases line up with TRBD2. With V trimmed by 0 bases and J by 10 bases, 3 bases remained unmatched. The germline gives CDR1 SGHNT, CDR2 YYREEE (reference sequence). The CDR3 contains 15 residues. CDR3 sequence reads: CASSLGLAGGQEQFF. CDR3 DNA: TGTGCCAGCAGCTTGGGACTAGCGGGAGGGCAGGAGCAGTTCTTC.

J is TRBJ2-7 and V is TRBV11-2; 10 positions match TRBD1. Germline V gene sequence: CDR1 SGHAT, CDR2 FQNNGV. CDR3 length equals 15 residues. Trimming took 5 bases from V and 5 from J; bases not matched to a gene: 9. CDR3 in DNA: TGTGCCAGCAGCCTATGGACAGGGGGTACGGACGAGCAGTACTTC. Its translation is CASSLWTGGTDEQYF.

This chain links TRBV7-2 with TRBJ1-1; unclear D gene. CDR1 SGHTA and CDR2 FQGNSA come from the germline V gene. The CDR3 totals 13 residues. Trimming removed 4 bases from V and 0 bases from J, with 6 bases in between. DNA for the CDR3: TGTGCCAGCAGCTCCTATTTGAACACTGAAGCTTTCTTT. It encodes CASSSYLNTEAFF.

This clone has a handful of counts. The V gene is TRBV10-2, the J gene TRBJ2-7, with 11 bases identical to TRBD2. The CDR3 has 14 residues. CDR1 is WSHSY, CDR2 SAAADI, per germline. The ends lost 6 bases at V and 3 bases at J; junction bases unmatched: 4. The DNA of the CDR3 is TGCGCCAGCAGCGATAGCGGGAGGGACTACGAGCAGTACTTC. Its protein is CASSDSGRDYEQYF.

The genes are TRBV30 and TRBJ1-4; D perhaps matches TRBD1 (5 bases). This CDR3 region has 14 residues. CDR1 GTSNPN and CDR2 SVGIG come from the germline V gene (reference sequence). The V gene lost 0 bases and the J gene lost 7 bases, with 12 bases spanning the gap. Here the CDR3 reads CAWSVSRVGEKLFF. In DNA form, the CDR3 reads TGTGCCTGGAGTGTAAGCAGGGTGGGTGAAAAACTGTTTTTT.

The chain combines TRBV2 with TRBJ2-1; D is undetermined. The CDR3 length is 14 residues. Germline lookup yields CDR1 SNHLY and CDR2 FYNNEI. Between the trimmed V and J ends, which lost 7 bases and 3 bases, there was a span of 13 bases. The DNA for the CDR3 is TGTGCCAGCACCCCAGCGCCTAACTACAATGAGCAGTTCTTC. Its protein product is CASTPAPNYNEQFF.

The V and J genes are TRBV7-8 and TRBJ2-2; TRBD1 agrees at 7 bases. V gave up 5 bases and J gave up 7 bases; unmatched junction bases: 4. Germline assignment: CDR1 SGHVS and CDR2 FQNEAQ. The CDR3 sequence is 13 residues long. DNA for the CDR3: TGTGCCAGCAGCGATTGGGACAGCGGGGAGCTGTTTTTT. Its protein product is CASSDWDSGELFF.

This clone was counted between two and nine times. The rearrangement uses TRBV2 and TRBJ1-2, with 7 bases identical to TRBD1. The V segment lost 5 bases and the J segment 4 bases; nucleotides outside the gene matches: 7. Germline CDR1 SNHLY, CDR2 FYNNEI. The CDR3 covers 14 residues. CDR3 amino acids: CASSIPGQVYGYTF. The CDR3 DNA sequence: TGTGCCAGCAGTATTCCAGGACAGGTCTATGGCTACACCTTC.

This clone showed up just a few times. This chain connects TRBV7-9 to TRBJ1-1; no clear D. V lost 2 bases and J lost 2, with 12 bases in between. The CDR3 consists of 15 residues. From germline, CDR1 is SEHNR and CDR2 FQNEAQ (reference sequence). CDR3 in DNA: TGTGCCAGCAGCTTACGGGTCGGTTCTAACACTGAAGCTTTCTTT. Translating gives CASSLRVGSNTEAFF.

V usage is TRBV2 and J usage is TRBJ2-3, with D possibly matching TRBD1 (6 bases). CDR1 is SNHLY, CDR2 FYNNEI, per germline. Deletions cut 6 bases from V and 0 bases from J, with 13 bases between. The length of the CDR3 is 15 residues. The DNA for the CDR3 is TGTGCCAGCAGCGCACAGGGTCTAAGCACAGATACGCAGTATTTT. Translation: CASSAQGLSTDTQYF.

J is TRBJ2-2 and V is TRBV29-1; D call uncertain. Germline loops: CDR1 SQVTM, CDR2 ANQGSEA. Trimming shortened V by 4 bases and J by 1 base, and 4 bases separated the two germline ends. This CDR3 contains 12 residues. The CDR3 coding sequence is TGCAGCGTTGCTAGGAACACCGGGGAGCTGTTTTTT. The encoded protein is CSVARNTGELFF.

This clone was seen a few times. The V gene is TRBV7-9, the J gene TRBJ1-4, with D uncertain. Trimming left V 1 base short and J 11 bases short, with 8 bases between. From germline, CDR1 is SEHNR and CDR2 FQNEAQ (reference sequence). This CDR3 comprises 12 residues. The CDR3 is CASSLETGKLFF. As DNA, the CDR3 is TGTGCCAGCAGCTTAGAGACTGGCAAACTGTTTTTT.

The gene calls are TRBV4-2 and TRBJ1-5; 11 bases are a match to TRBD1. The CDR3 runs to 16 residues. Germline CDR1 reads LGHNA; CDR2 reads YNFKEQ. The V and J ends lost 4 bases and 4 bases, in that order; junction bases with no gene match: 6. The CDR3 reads CASSPDRGRTNQPQHF. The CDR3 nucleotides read TGTGCCAGCAGCCCGGACAGGGGGCGGACTAATCAGCCCCAGCATTTT.

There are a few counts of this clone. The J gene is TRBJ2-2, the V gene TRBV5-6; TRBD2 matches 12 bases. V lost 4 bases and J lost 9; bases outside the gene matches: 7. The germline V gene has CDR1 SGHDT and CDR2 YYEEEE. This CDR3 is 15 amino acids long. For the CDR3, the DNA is TGTGCCAGCAGCAGACTAGCGGGAGCGGCCCGGGAGCTGTTTTTT. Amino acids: CASSRLAGAARELFF.

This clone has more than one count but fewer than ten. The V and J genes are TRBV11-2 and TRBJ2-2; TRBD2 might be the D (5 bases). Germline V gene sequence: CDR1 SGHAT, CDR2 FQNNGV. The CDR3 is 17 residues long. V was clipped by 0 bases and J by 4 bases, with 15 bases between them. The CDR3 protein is CASSLDKAVTLTGELFF. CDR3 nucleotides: TGTGCCAGCAGCTTAGACAAAGCGGTAACCCTCACCGGGGAGCTGTTTTTT.

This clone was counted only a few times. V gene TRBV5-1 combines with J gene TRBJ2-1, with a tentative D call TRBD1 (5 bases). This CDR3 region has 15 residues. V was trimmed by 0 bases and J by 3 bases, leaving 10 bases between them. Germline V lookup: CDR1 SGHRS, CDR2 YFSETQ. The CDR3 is CASSLEAGNYNEQFF. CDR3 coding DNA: TGCGCCAGCAGCTTGGAGGCAGGGAACTACAATGAGCAGTTCTTC.

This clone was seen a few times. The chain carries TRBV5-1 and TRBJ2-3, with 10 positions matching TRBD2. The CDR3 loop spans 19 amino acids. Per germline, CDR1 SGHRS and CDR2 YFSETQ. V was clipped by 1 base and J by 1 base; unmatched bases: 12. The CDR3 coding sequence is TGCGCCAGCAGCTTGCTACTAGCGGGATGGGAGAGGGGCACAGATACGCAGTATTTT. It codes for CASSLLLAGWERGTDTQYF.

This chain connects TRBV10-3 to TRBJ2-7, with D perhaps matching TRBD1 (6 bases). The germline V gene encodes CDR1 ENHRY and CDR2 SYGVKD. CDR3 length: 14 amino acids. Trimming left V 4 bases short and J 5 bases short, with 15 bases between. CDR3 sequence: CAISAQQGNNEQYF. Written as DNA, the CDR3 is TGTGCCATCAGTGCCCAACAGGGTAATAACGAGCAGTACTTC.